The clone carrying this T cell receptor (beta chain) was seen repeatedly, ten times or more. TCRdb analysed the PCR reads with MiXCR anew, one entry per CDR3 protein. The sample includes over 20,000 distinct CDR3 sequences, under 40% of them seen just once. The data belong to a study of tumor-infiltrating lymphocytes in oesophageal squamous cell carcinoma. The V end was cut by 5 bases, the J end by 2 bases, with 10 bases between. The length of the CDR3 is 13 residues. Germline CDR1 WSHSY, CDR2 SAAADI. What was sequenced was esophageal tumor tissue. The receptor comes from a male donor with esophageal squamous cell carcinoma. V is TRBV10-2 and J is TRBJ2-7, with D hard to call. In DNA, the CDR3 is TGCGCCAGCAGTCTAGGTGTAGCCTACGAGCAGTACTTC. It specifies CASSLGVAYEQYF.